The rows below give T cell receptor beta chains drawn from one sample of a study of cytomegalovirus exposure and HLA in healthy donors. The method was immunoSEQ multiplex PCR; TCRdb's version includes in-frame clones alone and lacks a portion of them. The profile shows 100,000 to 150,000 clones, 89% of them singletons. Sequenced input: PBMCs. The origin of the receptors is a woman younger than 35 in good health and CMV-seronegative. Each CDR3 is given with its conserved first and last residue. Each record gives: V gene, clone size, J gene, D gene, CDR3 DNA, CDR3 protein. D genes are given only for firm matches. Rows may omit the clone size; those that give it use once, few, many or a size class.

>TRBV27|few|TRBJ1-4|.
TGTGCCAGCAGTGGGGGGGGCTCTAATGAAAAACTGTTTTTT
CASSGGGSNEKLFF
>TRBV7-8|.|TRBJ2-5|TRBD2
TGTGCCAGCAGCTTCCCTTACGGGGGGGGAAAAGAGACCCAGTACTTC
CASSFPYGGGKETQYF
>TRBV6-5|.|TRBJ2-7|.
TGTGCCAGCAGTTACGGGGGGGCCGTCCACGAGCAGTACTTC
CASSYGGAVHEQYF
>TRBV15|.|TRBJ2-7|.
TGTGCCACCAGCAGAGACACGACGACATACAGCTACGAGCAGTACTTC
CATSRDTTTYSYEQYF
>TRBV6-6|.|TRBJ1-5|.
TGTGCCAGCAGTTACGGGAGGGCGAGCAATCAGCCCCAGCATTTT
CASSYGRASNQPQHF
>TRBV4-1|.|TRBJ2-5|TRBD2
TGCGCCAGCAGCCAAGGGCGGCGGGGGGGTATCGAGACCCAGTACTTC
CASSQGRRGGIETQYF
>TRBV11-2|.|TRBJ1-2|.
TGTGCCAGCAGCTTAGGTGCTGGGTTAAGGGGTGGCTACACCTTC
CASSLGAGLRGGYTF
>TRBV4-1|.|TRBJ2-7|.
TGCGCCAGCAGCCAAGGCTGGGCAGCCGAGGAGCAGTACTTC
CASSQGWAAEEQYF
>TRBV21-1|few|TRBJ2-7|.
TGTGCCAAGGCGACAGGGCCCGAGCAGTACTTC
CAKATGPEQYF
>TRBV11-2|once|TRBJ2-5|.
TGTGCCAGCAGCTTAGTCCAGGGGCAAGGCCCAGAGACCCAGTACTTC
CASSLVQGQGPETQYF
>TRBV6-1|.|TRBJ1-2|TRBD1
TGTGCCAGCTTAACGGACAGGGTAGCTAACTATGGCTACACCTTC
CASLTDRVANYGYTF
>TRBV6-5|few|TRBJ1-2|.
TGTGCCAGCAGTTCCAGCGGGGACGCCCACTATGGCTACACCTTC
CASSSSGDAHYGYTF
>TRBV5-4|.|TRBJ2-7|TRBD2
TGTGCCAGCAGCTTGGGGCTAGCGGGGGAGGAGCAGTACTTC
CASSLGLAGEEQYF
>TRBV2|.|TRBJ2-1|TRBD2
TGTGCCAGCAGTGAACGACTAGCGGGGGGGCATTGGCAGTTCTTC
CASSERLAGGHWQFF
>TRBV4-2|.|TRBJ2-1|TRBD2
TGTGCCAGCAGCCAAGATGGCGACGGGGGGGGCGATGAGCAGTTCTTC
CASSQDGDGGGDEQFF
>TRBV5-1|.|TRBJ2-5|TRBD1
TGCGCCAGCAGCTTACAGGGGGCTCAGGGAGGCAAAGAGACCCAGTACTTC
CASSLQGAQGGKETQYF
>TRBV6-5|few|TRBJ1-6|.
TGTGCCAGCAGTTACTCGTCAGGAGGGTCACCCCTCCACTTT
CASSYSSGGSPLHF
>TRBV6-5|.|TRBJ1-3|.
TGTGCCAGCTCGGCAGGGCGGTTTGGCACCATATATTTT
CASSAGRFGTIYF
>TRBV7-9|.|TRBJ1-6|.
TGTGCCAGCAGCTCCAGAAAAGCGGATAATAATTCACCCCTCCACTTT
CASSSRKADNNSPLHF
>TRBV6-4|.|TRBJ2-2|.
TGTGCCAGCAGTGACTCGCCGACAGTGAACACCGGGGAGCTGTTTTTT
CASSDSPTVNTGELFF
>TRBV19|.|TRBJ2-7|.
TGTGCCAGTAGGACGACAGGGACTTCCTACGAGCAGTACTTC
CASRTTGTSYEQYF
>TRBV4-1|.|TRBJ2-2|.
TGCGCCAGCAGCCAATTGATGACAGGCGCCGGGGAGCTGTTTTTT
CASSQLMTGAGELFF
>TRBV7-9|.|TRBJ1-4|.
TGTGCCAGCAGCTTAGGTTGGCAAGGCGGTGAAAAACTGTTTTTT
CASSLGWQGGEKLFF
>TRBV5-1|.|TRBJ1-6|TRBD1
TGCGCCAGCAGCTTGACTGGACAGGGGGCAAGGAATTCACCCCTCCACTTT
CASSLTGQGARNSPLHF
>TRBV5-1|.|TRBJ1-3|TRBD1
TGCGCCAGCAGCTTGGCTGGGGACAGCTCTGGAAACACCATATATTTT
CASSLAGDSSGNTIYF
>TRBV7-3|.|TRBJ2-5|TRBD2
TGTGCCAGCAGCCCGAGACTAGCGGGGGGGCTGGAGACCCAGTACTTC
CASSPRLAGGLETQYF
>TRBV6-5|.|TRBJ1-2|.
TGTGCCAGCACGTCATCAGGGGCGCCGGGAAGCTACACCTTC
CASTSSGAPGSYTF
>TRBV12-5|.|TRBJ2-1|.
TGTGCTAGTGGTTTGGTAACTTCCGTGTGGGGGCACTCCTACAATGAGCAGTTCTTC
CASGLVTSVWGHSYNEQFF
>TRBV13|.|TRBJ1-3|.
TGTGCCAGCAGCGACTCCGGGGTCGGAAACACCATATATTTT
CASSDSGVGNTIYF
>TRBV27|.|TRBJ1-2|.
TGTGCCAGCAGTTCATACGCCGCAGGGTTAAACCCGTATGGCTACACCTTC
CASSSYAAGLNPYGYTF
>TRBV6-1|.|TRBJ1-5|.
TGTGCCAGCAACGGGGGTCTGGGGGGCAATCAGCCCCAGCATTTT
CASNGGLGGNQPQHF
>TRBV2|.|TRBJ1-1|.
TGTGCCAGCATAGGGGCCGGGACTGAAGCTTTCTTT
CASIGAGTEAFF
>TRBV6-1|.|TRBJ1-3|.
TGTGCCAGCAGTGACCAGGGCTCTGGAAACACCATATATTTT
CASSDQGSGNTIYF
>TRBV10-1|once|TRBJ2-3|.
TGCGCCAGCCAAGCCTACGAGGGTACGCAGTATTTT
CASQAYEGTQYF
>TRBV9|.|TRBJ2-3|TRBD2
TGTGCCAGCAGCATCCCGACTAGCGGGGGAACAGATACGCAGTATTTT
CASSIPTSGGTDTQYF
>TRBV11-2|.|TRBJ1-2|TRBD1
TGTGCCAGCAGCGCGCGGTTTTTATTACAGGGGGGCGACGGCTACACCTTC
CASSARFLLQGGDGYTF
>TRBV20-1|.|TRBJ2-7|.
TGCAGTGCTAGCCGAGCATACGAGCAGTACTTC
CSASRAYEQYF
>TRBV4-1|.|TRBJ2-1|TRBD2
TGCGCCAGCAGCCAGGTTAAGACTAGCGGGGGCGCGTATGAGCAGTTCTTC
CASSQVKTSGGAYEQFF
>TRBV27|.|TRBJ1-2|.
TGTGCCAGCAGCCCCGGGGACTGGTGGAGCTACACCTTC
CASSPGDWWSYTF
>TRBV9|.|TRBJ2-1|TRBD1
TGTGCCAGCAGCGTAGTTTCCGTTACCGGGACAGCGAGCTCCTACAATGAGCAGTTCTTC
CASSVVSVTGTASSYNEQFF
>TRBV19|.|TRBJ2-1|TRBD1
TGTGCCAGTAGTACCGGGACAGGGGGCAATGAGCAGTTCTTC
CASSTGTGGNEQFF
>TRBV15|.|TRBJ1-4|TRBD1
TGTGCCACCAGCAGGGACAGGGCCACTAATGAAAAACTGTTTTTT
CATSRDRATNEKLFF
>TRBV4-1|once|TRBJ1-1|.
TGCGCCAGCAGCCGGGGACTTACGGTGAACACTGAAGCTTTCTTT
CASSRGLTVNTEAFF
>TRBV5-4|many|TRBJ2-1|TRBD2
TGTGCCAGCAGCACCGCGGGGGGCGCTCCTCATGAGCAGTTCTTC
CASSTAGGAPHEQFF
>TRBV10-3|.|TRBJ2-2|.
TGTGCCATCAGTGAGTCCCGTAACACCGGGGAGCTGTTTTTT
CAISESRNTGELFF
>TRBV19|.|TRBJ2-5|TRBD2
TGTGCCAGTAGTATAGGGACTAGCGGCCTGTACCAAGAGACCCAGTACTTC
CASSIGTSGLYQETQYF
>TRBV27|.|TRBJ2-7|.
TGTGCCAGCAGTTTCAGGGTGGGAACCTACGAGCAGTACTTC
CASSFRVGTYEQYF
>TRBV5-6|.|TRBJ1-5|.
TGTGCCAGCAGCTTTGGCGGTAATCAGCCCCAGCATTTT
CASSFGGNQPQHF
>TRBV5-4|.|TRBJ1-1|.
TGTGCCAGCAGCTTGGCCGGGAGGTCTGCTCCGCAAGCTTTCTTT
CASSLAGRSAPQAFF